This T cell receptor beta chain was recorded in a study of blood T cell repertoires in COVID-19. For the study at large: The United States, Italy and Spain were the sources of the acute and convalescent COVID-19 samples. PBMCs, B-cell-depleted T cells, or T cells were the source of the cDNA or gDNA that made up the material.

As originally analysed: Nucleated cell counts were estimated from reference gene primer amplification. Using immunoSEQ multiplex PCR, the repertoire was profiled, and TCRdb retains in-frame clones only, with some absent. The DNA gave D and trimming, while V, J and clone size come from that table. The sample has over 250,000 clones, over 75% seen once. Germline CDR1 and CDR2: MNHEY and SVGAGI. The CDR3 consists of 13 residues. Trimming removed 4 bases from V and 2 bases from J, with 8 bases in between. The TCR originated in a woman aged 55-70 years with acute or convalescent COVID-19. The V call is TRBV6-5, the J call TRBJ1-2; maybe TRBD1 (6 bases). Sequencing input: peripheral blood. This CDR3 reads CASSSGQNYGYTF. The CDR3 DNA is TGTGCCAGCAGTTCCGGACAGAACTATGGCTACACCTTC.